This TCR beta chain was sequenced in a study of T-cell reconstitution after alpha-beta-depleted transplantation in children. Using unique molecular identifiers, the investigators prepared the TCRbeta library. TCRdb re-called the PCR reads with MiXCR, one entry per CDR3 protein. The sample comprises some 490,000 distinct CDR3 sequences, approximately 12% of which are singletons, and around 5.6% rests with the top ten. This clonotype was found a few times. V was clipped by 4 bases and J by 7 bases; unmatched bases: 9. CDR3 length: 16 residues. The material sequenced was PBMCs from the stem cell graft donor, taken from the stem cell graft. The receptor was isolated from a human donor who donated a stem cell graft to a child with combined immunodeficiency. The chain is built from TRBV12-3 or TRBV12-4 and TRBJ2-2; 10 nucleotides align to TRBD2. CDR3 sequence (DNA): TGTGCCAGCAGTTCGCCCGGTAGCGGGAGGTTCGGGGAGCTGTTTTTT. Translated: CASSSPGSGRFGELFF.